A single sample is the source of the 30 T cell receptor beta chains below, sequenced in a study of cytomegalovirus exposure and HLA in healthy donors (TCRdb year 2017). The library relied on the immunoSEQ multiplex PCR assay. A mixture of 60 forward primers for TCR Vbeta segments and 13 reverse primers for TCR Jbeta segments was used in the multiplex PCR. The source is immuneACCESS, and TCRdb retained only in-frame sequences with V and J called. Part of the clones is not carried over; for the studies checked, unresolved V genes explain less than half of this, and the remainder is unexplained. A total of some 190,000 clones appear in this sample, 65% to 90% of them only once. The ten top clones hold more than 0.25% of the sample. The specimen was PBMCs. The receptors here all came from a woman in her 30s in good health and CMV-seronegative.

The chain employs TRBV2 and TRBJ2-7, with TRBD2 matching over 11 bases. This CDR3 is 14 amino acids long. CDR1 and CDR2 (germline): SNHLY, FYNNEI. V dropped 6 bases and J dropped 3; count of bases not matched to a gene: 4. DNA of the CDR3: TGTGCCAGCAGGTCCGGGACTAGCGGCTACGAGCAGTACTTC. It codes for CASRSGTSGYEQYF.

The chain links TRBV7-8 to TRBJ1-2; the D gene is possibly TRBD1 (5 bases). The germline V and J ends were trimmed by 3 bases and 7 bases, with 18 bases remaining between them. Germline V gene data show CDR1 as SGHVS and CDR2 as FQNEAQ. The length of the CDR3 is 15 residues. This CDR3 is CASSFTPDIGGGYTF. CDR3 coding DNA: TGTGCCAGCAGCTTTACTCCGGACATTGGTGGTGGCTACACCTTC.

The chain uses TRBV18 and TRBJ1-2; TRBD1 matches at 7 bases. Germline loops: CDR1 KGHSH, CDR2 LQKENI. The CDR3 spans 15 residues. V dropped 6 bases and J dropped 0; count of bases not matched to a gene: 7. CDR3 sequence reads: CASSLLQGANYGYTF. For the CDR3, the DNA is TGTGCCAGCTCTCTCCTCCAGGGGGCTAACTATGGCTACACCTTC.

The chain couples TRBV18 to TRBJ2-5, with D uncertain. CDR3 length: 14 amino acids. V lost 0 bases to trimming and J lost 4 bases, with 9 bases between them. Germline values: CDR1 KGHSH, CDR2 LQKENI. This CDR3 is CASSPPVARETQYF. In DNA, the CDR3 is TGTGCCAGCTCACCACCAGTAGCTCGAGAGACCCAGTACTTC.

J is TRBJ2-5 and V is TRBV20-1, with 8 bases aligning to TRBD2. V lost 2 bases, J lost 7 bases, and 0 bases stayed unmatched. CDR3 length: 11 amino acids. CDR1 is DFQATT and CDR2 is SNEGSKA in the germline V gene (reference sequence). For the CDR3, the DNA is TGCAGTGCTAGACGGGGGGGGACCCAGTACTTC. Amino acid sequence: CSARRGGTQYF.

This sequence joins TRBV10-2 and TRBJ2-1, with 8 bases aligning to TRBD2. This CDR3 comprises 15 residues. Germline V lookup: CDR1 WSHSY, CDR2 SAAADI. With 0 bases clipped from V and 3 bases from J, the junction kept 1 base outside the gene matches. This CDR3 is CASSESAGGYNEQFF. CDR3 bases: TGCGCCAGCAGTGAGTCGGCGGGAGGCTACAATGAGCAGTTCTTC.

The chain couples TRBV6-1 to TRBJ2-4; 7 bases agree with TRBD2. The CDR3 runs to 15 residues. In germline, CDR1 is MNHNS, CDR2 SASEGT. J was trimmed by 11 bases and V by 1 base; bases with no gene match: 11. CDR3 nucleotides: TGTGCCAGCAGTGAAGTCCAGGGAGTCAGCGGGGTTCAGTACTTC. Its protein is CASSEVQGVSGVQYF.

The rearrangement joins TRBV29-1 to TRBJ2-5; 9 positions match TRBD1. Unmatched junction bases numbered 4, after V lost 6 bases and J lost 5 bases. The CDR3 is 12 amino acids. Germline V gives CDR1 SQVTM, CDR2 ANQGSEA. CDR3 loop: CSVDRGAETQYF. CDR3 sequence (DNA): TGCAGCGTGGACAGGGGTGCGGAGACCCAGTACTTC.

The V gene is TRBV11-2, the J gene TRBJ2-3; D perhaps matches TRBD2 (6 bases). CDR1 and CDR2 from the germline V gene are SGHAT and FQNNGV. The ends were cut back, 2 bases at V and 1 base at J, with 7 bases in the middle. The CDR3 covers 14 residues. The DNA for the CDR3 is TGTGCCAGCAGCTTATGGGGGGGCACAGATACGCAGTATTTT. Its protein is CASSLWGGTDTQYF.

This chain links TRBV6-5 with TRBJ2-7; D perhaps matches TRBD1 (6 bases). CDR3 length: 13 residues. Germline V CDR1 and CDR2: MNHEY, SVGAGI. The germline V and J ends were trimmed by 3 bases and 7 bases, with 13 bases remaining between them. The CDR3: CASSYTNTGEQYF. In DNA, the CDR3 is TGTGCCAGCAGTTATACCAACACAGGGGAGCAGTACTTC.

This clone was recorded once. The CDR3 loop reads CASSLAGGHETQYF. Written as DNA, the CDR3 is TGTGCCAGCAGCTTGGCGGGGGGGCATGAGACCCAGTACTTC. The chain joins TRBV5-6 to TRBJ2-5; 8 bases are shared with TRBD2. This CDR3 contains 14 residues. The germline V gene encodes CDR1 SGHDT and CDR2 YYEEEE. Trimming removed 0 bases from V and 5 bases from J; junction bases left unmatched: 3.

The CDR3 region is CASSETRGDTQYF. The CDR3 bases are TGCGCCAGCAGTGAGACCCGGGGAGATACGCAGTATTTT. V is TRBV10-1 and J is TRBJ2-3, with D perhaps TRBD2 (5 bases). The ends were cut back, 2 bases at V and 5 bases at J, with 8 bases in the middle. CDR3 length: 13 residues. From germline, CDR1 is WNHNN and CDR2 SYGVQD (reference sequence).

With regard to this clone: Other nucleotide sequences in the sample specify the same CDR3. The chain recombines TRBV20-1 with TRBJ2-5; D uncertain. The CDR3 runs 10 residues. V lost 5 bases, J lost 5 bases, and 6 bases lay in between. Germline assignment: CDR1 DFQATT and CDR2 SNEGSKA (reference sequence). The chain's CDR3 is CSAPRETQYF. The CDR3 DNA reads as TGCAGTGCTCCGCGGGAGACCCAGTACTTC.

V is TRBV7-2 and J is TRBJ2-7; no clear D gene. Per germline, CDR1 SGHTA and CDR2 FQGNSA. The V gene lost 9 bases and the J gene lost 2 bases, with 20 bases spanning the gap. CDR3 length: 15 residues. CDR3 nucleotide sequence: TGTGCCAGGAGGTTAGGGCACGACACCACCTACGAGCAGTACTTC. This codes for CARRLGHDTTYEQYF.

This clone was seen once. The rearrangement uses TRBV7-9 and TRBJ1-4; TRBD1 aligns across 7 bases. The junction had 4 bases not matched to a gene; V was cut back by 5 bases and J by 7 bases. Germline V gene lookup returns CDR1 SEHNR and CDR2 FQNEAQ (reference sequence). This CDR3 contains 13 residues. The CDR3 DNA is TGTGCCAGCAGCCGGGACAGTATTGAAAAACTGTTTTTT. Amino acid sequence: CASSRDSIEKLFF.

The rearrangement links TRBV11-2 to TRBJ2-1; perhaps TRBD2 as D (5 bases). The germline V and J ends were trimmed by 5 bases and 8 bases, with 16 bases remaining between them. Germline lookup yields CDR1 SGHAT and CDR2 FQNNGV. This CDR3 has 14 amino acids. The CDR3: CASSPLGSGHEQFF. For the CDR3, the DNA is TGTGCCAGCAGCCCTCTAGGGAGTGGCCATGAGCAGTTCTTC.

The rearrangement links TRBV19 to TRBJ2-2; D perhaps matches TRBD1 (6 bases). Germline loops: CDR1 LNHDA, CDR2 SQIVND (reference sequence). This CDR3 is 13 amino acids long. Trimming shortened V by 7 bases and J by 4 bases, and 10 bases separated the two germline ends. CDR3: CASNEGVTGELFF. The CDR3 DNA reads TGTGCCAGTAACGAGGGGGTCACCGGGGAGCTGTTTTTT.

This clone was detected once. The rearrangement joins TRBV5-1 to TRBJ2-6; 11 bases are shared with TRBD1. The CDR3 sequence is 17 residues long. V was pared by 5 bases and J by 1 base, with 5 bases of the junction left unmatched. The germline V gene has CDR1 SGHRS and CDR2 YFSETQ. The CDR3 sequence: CASRIGQGASGANVLTF. In DNA form, the CDR3 reads TGCGCCAGCAGAATCGGACAGGGGGCTTCTGGGGCCAACGTCCTGACTTTC.

The chain links TRBV7-8 to TRBJ1-5; D possibly corresponds to TRBD1 (6 bases). Trimming cost V 1 base and J 0 bases, with 19 bases left between them. The CDR3 length is 19 residues. Germline V gene data show CDR1 as SGHVS and CDR2 as FQNEAQ. This chain's CDR3 is CASSLGQGTAAHSNQPQHF. CDR3 coding DNA: TGTGCCAGCAGCTTAGGGCAGGGGACGGCTGCTCATAGCAATCAGCCCCAGCATTTT.

Notes on this clone: This same CDR3 is encoded by further DNA sequences in the sample. The chain has TRBV5-1 and TRBJ1-1; D unresolved. Germline V gene sequence: CDR1 SGHRS, CDR2 YFSETQ. Trimming pared 0 bases from V and 5 bases from J, leaving 11 bases between. This CDR3 contains 14 residues. CDR3 amino acids: CASSLDTGGTEAFF. CDR3 coding DNA: TGCGCCAGCAGCTTGGATACGGGTGGGACTGAAGCTTTCTTT.

The gene calls are TRBV5-1 and TRBJ2-3, with TRBD1 matching over 8 bases. This CDR3 is 16 amino acids long. V lost 1 base to trimming and J lost 4 bases; unmatched junction nucleotides: 8. Looked up from germline, CDR1 is SGHRS and CDR2 is YFSETQ. The CDR3, as DNA: TGCGCCAGCAGCTTGTCACCACAGGGGGATCCAGATACGCAGTATTTT. It codes for CASSLSPQGDPDTQYF.

The rearrangement uses TRBV12-5 and TRBJ2-1; 11 positions agree with TRBD2. Germline CDR1 is LGHNT and CDR2 is FRNRAP. The CDR3 is 13 residues long. After removal of 7 bases from V and 7 bases from J, the junction contained 3 bases not matched to a gene. The CDR3 DNA sequence: TGTGCTAGTGCCACTAGCGGGGGAAATGAGCAGTTCTTC. It codes for CASATSGGNEQFF.

The rearrangement joins TRBV27 to TRBJ2-7; 10 nucleotides align to TRBD1. The CDR3 is made up of 18 amino acids. The V gene end was trimmed by 3 bases and the J gene end by 3 bases; junction bases not matched to a gene: 14. Germline-derived CDR1 and CDR2 are MNHEY and SMNVEV (reference sequence). The CDR3 DNA follows: TGTGCCAGCAGTTTTTGGGGACAGGGGAGGGGGCCGGTCTACGAGCAGTACTTC. Protein sequence: CASSFWGQGRGPVYEQYF.

Remarks on this clone: An end of the junction does not agree with germline; a read error may underlie this. The chain joins TRBV2 to TRBJ2-7; D remains ambiguous. CDR3 length equals 10 residues. CDR1 is SNHLY, CDR2 FYNNEI, per germline. The CDR3, as DNA: TGTGCCAGCAGTGAGAACCAAGCCGTTTTC. Translation: CASSENQAVF. The entire variable domain, with the rest obtained from reference TRBV2 and TRBJ2-7, is as follows: EPEVTQTPSHQVTQMGQEVILRCVPISNHLYFYWYRQILGQKVEFLVSFYNNEISEKSEIFDDQFSVERPDGSNFTLKIRSTKLEDSAMYFCASSENQAVFGPGTRLTVT.

This chain uses TRBV10-3 with TRBJ2-1; 8 nucleotides align to TRBD2. The CDR3 is made up of 11 amino acids. After removal of 5 bases from V and 13 bases from J, the junction contained 4 bases not matched to a gene. The V gene's germline CDR1 is ENHRY and CDR2 SYGVKD. This CDR3 is CAISLAGIQFF. CDR3 in DNA: TGTGCCATCAGTTTAGCGGGAATACAGTTCTTC.

The CDR3 bases are TGCGCCAGCAGCCATGCGGGATCGGGGATGAACACTGAAGCTTTCTTT. Residues: CASSHAGSGMNTEAFF. V and J are TRBV5-1 and TRBJ1-1; D gene unclear. CDR3 size: 16 residues. Germline CDR1 is SGHRS and CDR2 is YFSETQ. V lost 4 bases and J 0 bases, leaving 16 bases between the germline ends.

The chain recombines TRBV28 with TRBJ2-2; 7 bases match TRBD1. The CDR3 spans 15 residues. Germline V gene lookup returns CDR1 MDHEN and CDR2 SYDVKM. The trim removed 5 bases at V and 3 bases at J, leaving 6 bases unmatched. The DNA of the CDR3 is TGTGCCAGCAGTCTACAGGGGATTTACACCGGGGAGCTGTTTTTT. Its protein is CASSLQGIYTGELFF.

The chain has TRBV6-5 and TRBJ2-2; 9 nucleotides agree with TRBD1. This CDR3 has 15 amino acids. Germline V CDR1 and CDR2: MNHEY, SVGAGI. V lost 5 bases to trimming and J lost 0 bases; unmatched junction nucleotides: 1. The CDR3 nucleotides are TGTGCCAGCAGTCGACAGGGGGCGAACACCGGGGAGCTGTTTTTT. This sequence encodes CASSRQGANTGELFF.

J is TRBJ2-1 and V is TRBV11-2; D perhaps matches TRBD2 (6 bases). The germline V and J ends were trimmed by 3 bases and 6 bases, with 21 bases remaining between them. The CDR3 is 17 residues long. CDR1 and CDR2 (germline): SGHAT, FQNNGV. CDR3 in amino acids: CASSLVTSSPPANEQFF. The CDR3 DNA reads TGTGCCAGCAGCTTGGTTACTAGCTCACCACCCGCCAATGAGCAGTTCTTC. Using reference TRBV11-2 and TRBJ2-1 for the parts outside the CDR3, the full variable domain is EAGVAQSPRYKIIEKRQSVAFWCNPISGHATLYWYQQILGQGPKLLIQFQNNGVVDDSQLPKDRFSAERLKGVDSTLKIQPAKLEDSAVYLCASSLVTSSPPANEQFFGPGTRLTVL.

This clone was counted once. The genes are TRBV7-3 and TRBJ2-3, with 9 nucleotides matching TRBD2. Germline CDR1 and CDR2: SGHTA and FQGTGA. CDR3 length: 17 residues. The J segment lost 6 bases and the V segment lost 4 bases, leaving 14 bases of the junction unmatched. In DNA form, the CDR3 reads TGTGCCAGCAGCTCCCAAGGGGGGCGGGGGGGCCTCGATACGCAGTATTTT. This encodes CASSSQGGRGGLDTQYF.